This paragraph reports one TCR beta chain. Its antigen is unidentified. V shed 6 bases, J shed 7 bases, and the junction held 13 bases outside the gene matches. CDR3 length: 15 amino acids. Germline loops: CDR1 MGHRA, CDR2 YSYEKL. The data were taken from a study of T-cell memory formation after mild COVID-19. Study background: The two donors had largely donor-specific TCR clusters. Study-wide results and caveats: Among clones contracting day 15 to 85, CD4/CD8 was balanced, whereas later expanders leaned CD4+. SARS-CoV-2 specificity was not confirmed for second-wave clones peaking on day 37. Mainly CM and EM harbored the contracting CD4+ clones; mainly EMRA harbored the CD8+ ones.

TCRdb reanalysed the 5' RACE reads using MiXCR and keeps one entry per CDR3 protein. The table lists fewer than 700,000 distinct CDR3 sequences, roughly 22% of them singletons, with about 8.4% in the top ten. The chain joins TRBV4-1 to TRBJ2-7, with 9 bases matching TRBD1. This receptor was identified in an adult woman who had mild COVID-19 (a few samples of this study predate the infection). Cell type and time point are not known. Sequences were obtained from PBMCs or a T cell subset sorted from them (not recorded which). CDR3 protein: CASSPTGTGYGEQYF. The CDR3 bases are TGCGCCAGCAGTCCAACCGGGACAGGGTATGGGGAGCAGTACTTC.